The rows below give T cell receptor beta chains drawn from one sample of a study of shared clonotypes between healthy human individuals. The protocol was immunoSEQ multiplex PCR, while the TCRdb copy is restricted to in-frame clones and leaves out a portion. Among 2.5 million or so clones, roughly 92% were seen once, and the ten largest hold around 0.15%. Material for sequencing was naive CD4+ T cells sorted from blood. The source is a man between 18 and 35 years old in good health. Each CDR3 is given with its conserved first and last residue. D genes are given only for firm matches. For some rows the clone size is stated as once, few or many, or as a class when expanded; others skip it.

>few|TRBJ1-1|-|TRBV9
TGTGCCAGCAGCGTAGGTCCAGGAACTGAAGCTTTCTTT
CASSVGPGTEAFF
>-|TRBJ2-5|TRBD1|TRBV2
TGTGCCTCCCGGACAGGGGGCAAAGAGACCCAGTACTTC
CASRTGGKETQYF
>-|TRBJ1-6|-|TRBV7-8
TGTGCCAGCAGCTTAGCCCAGGGGTGGTGGACACCCCTCCACTTT
CASSLAQGWWTPLHF
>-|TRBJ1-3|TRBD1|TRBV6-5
TGTGCCAGCACCCCGGGACAGGGGCATAGAAACACCATATATTTT
CASTPGQGHRNTIYF
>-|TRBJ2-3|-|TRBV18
TGTGCCAGCACCAAAGAAGGGGCGCTGGGCACAGATACGCAGTATTTT
CASTKEGALGTDTQYF
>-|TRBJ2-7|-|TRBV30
TGTGCCTGGAGTGAAGAAACCTACGAGCAGTACTTC
CAWSEETYEQYF
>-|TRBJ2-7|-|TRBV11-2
TGTGCCAGCAGCTTTACCACAGGGAGAGGCAACGAGCAGTACTTC
CASSFTTGRGNEQYF
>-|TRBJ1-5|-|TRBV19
TGTGCCAGTAGTAGTCGGTCGGGTGTGTATGAGCCCCAGCATTTT
CASSSRSGVYEPQHF
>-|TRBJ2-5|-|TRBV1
TGCACCAGCAGCCAAGGGCACCCTCAAGAGACCCAGTACTTC
CTSSQGHPQETQYF
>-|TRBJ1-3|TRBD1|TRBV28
TGTGCCAGCAGTTTGACGACAGGGGCTGGAAACACCATATATTTT
CASSLTTGAGNTIYF
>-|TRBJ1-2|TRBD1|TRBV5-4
TGTGCCAGCAGCTTGTCAGGGGGCGTATTCTATGGCTACACCTTC
CASSLSGGVFYGYTF
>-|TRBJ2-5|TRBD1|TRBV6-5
TGTGCCAGCAGTTCCGGGACAGGGGAGACCCAGTACTTC
CASSSGTGETQYF
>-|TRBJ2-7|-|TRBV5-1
TGCGCCAGCAGCGGTACCCTAGGCCTCCCGTACTTC
CASSGTLGLPYF
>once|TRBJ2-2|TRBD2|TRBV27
TGTGCCAGCAGTTTAGCTGCCCGATCAGCGGGGGGGGCAGCCGGGGAGCTGTTTTTT
CASSLAARSAGGAAGELFF
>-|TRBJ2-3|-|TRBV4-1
TGCGCCAGCAGCCAAGATAACCAGGGGCTCACAGATACGCAGTATTTT
CASSQDNQGLTDTQYF
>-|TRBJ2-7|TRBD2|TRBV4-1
TGCGCCAGCAGCCACTTAGCGGGGGGCGCCTACGAGCAGTACTTC
CASSHLAGGAYEQYF
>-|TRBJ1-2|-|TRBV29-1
TGCAGCGTTGAAGGGGGAAGGAAAGGCACCTTC
CSVEGGRKGTF
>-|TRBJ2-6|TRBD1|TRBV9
TGTGCCAGCAGCTTTTTAACAGGGGGAACCTCTGGGGCCAACGTCCTGACTTTC
CASSFLTGGTSGANVLTF
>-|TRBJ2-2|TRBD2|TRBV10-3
TGTGCCATCAGTAGATCCGGGACTAGCGGGACGAACACCGGGGAGCTGTTTTTT
CAISRSGTSGTNTGELFF
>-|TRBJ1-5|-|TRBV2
TGTGCCAGCAGCGAAGAGGGAGGGTTCAATCAGCCCCAGCATTTT
CASSEEGGFNQPQHF
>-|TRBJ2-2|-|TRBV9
TGTGCCAGCAGCCATAACCCCTTGAACACCGGGGAGCTGTTTTTT
CASSHNPLNTGELFF
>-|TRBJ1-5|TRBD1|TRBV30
TGTGCCTGGAGCGATACAGGGGGAGGCCAGCCCCAGCATTTT
CAWSDTGGGQPQHF
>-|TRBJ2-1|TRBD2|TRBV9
TGTGCCAGCAGCGTAGTTCCTAGCGGGAGCTCCTACAATGAGCAGTTCTTC
CASSVVPSGSSYNEQFF
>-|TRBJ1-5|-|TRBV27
TGTGCCAGCAGTCGCCTCGGCGGAAAGATTGGGGGCAATCAGCCCCAGCATTTT
CASSRLGGKIGGNQPQHF
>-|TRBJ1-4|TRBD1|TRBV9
TGTGCCAGCAGCGTAGGGGGACAGGACCTTCCAAAACTGTTTTTT
CASSVGGQDLPKLFF
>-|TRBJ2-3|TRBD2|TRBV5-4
TGTGCCAGCAGCCCTAGCGGGGGACGCACAGATACGCAGTATTTT
CASSPSGGRTDTQYF
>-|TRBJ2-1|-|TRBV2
TGTGCCAGCAGATTAGCGTATGAGCAGTTCTTC
CASRLAYEQFF
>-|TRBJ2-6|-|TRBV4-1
TGCGCCAGCAGCCAAGGGAGAATACGCTCTGGGGCCAACGTCCTGACTTTC
CASSQGRIRSGANVLTF
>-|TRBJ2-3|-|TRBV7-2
TGTGCCAGCAGCTTAGAGGTCGCGGGGACTAGCACAGATACGCAGTATTTT
CASSLEVAGTSTDTQYF
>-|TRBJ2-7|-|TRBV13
TGTGCCAGCAGCTTTCTTTTCCGGGGGTCCTACGAGCAGTACTTC
CASSFLFRGSYEQYF
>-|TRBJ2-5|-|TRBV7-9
TGTGCCAGCAGCTGGAGGGGGGAAGAGACCCAGTACTTC
CASSWRGEETQYF
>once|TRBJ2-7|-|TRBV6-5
TGTGCCAGCAGTTACTCATCGGGGGCCCGCTACGAGCAGTACTTC
CASSYSSGARYEQYF
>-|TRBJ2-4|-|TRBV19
TGTGCCTCCTCGGGGGCGCCGGGAAACATTCAGTACTTC
CASSGAPGNIQYF
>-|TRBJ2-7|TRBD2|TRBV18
TGTGCCAGCTCCCCCGGTGTGGCGGGAGGGCCGTACGAGCAGTACTTC
CASSPGVAGGPYEQYF
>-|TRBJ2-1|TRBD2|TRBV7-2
TGTGCCAGCAGCTTAGCACTAGCGGTATACAATGAGCAGTTCTTC
CASSLALAVYNEQFF
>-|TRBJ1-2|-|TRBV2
TGTGCCAGCAGTGAAGCCGGATCATTTGCTAACTATGGCTACACCTTC
CASSEAGSFANYGYTF
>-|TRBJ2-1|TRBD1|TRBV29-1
TGCAGCGGGGGACAGGGGCGGCATGAGCAGTTCTTC
CSGGQGRHEQFF
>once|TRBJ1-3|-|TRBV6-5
TGTGCCAGCAGTTACTCGCAGGGAACCTCTGGAAACACCATATATTTT
CASSYSQGTSGNTIYF
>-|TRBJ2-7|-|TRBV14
TGTGCCAGCAGACGGACGGGGACCTACGAGCAGTACTTC
CASRRTGTYEQYF
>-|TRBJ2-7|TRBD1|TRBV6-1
TGTGCCAGCAGTGGGGGGGACAGGGGTCGCCCCTTCTACGAGCAGTACTTC
CASSGGDRGRPFYEQYF
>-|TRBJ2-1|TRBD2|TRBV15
TGTGCCACCAGTGATAGCGGGGGTGTTTACAATGAGCAGTTCTTC
CATSDSGGVYNEQFF
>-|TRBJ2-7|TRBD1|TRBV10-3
TGTGCCATCACCCCCTCGGGACAGGGGTCCTACGAGCAGTACTTC
CAITPSGQGSYEQYF
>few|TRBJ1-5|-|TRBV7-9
TGTGCCAGCAGCTTGCAGGGAAATCAGCCCCAGCATTTT
CASSLQGNQPQHF
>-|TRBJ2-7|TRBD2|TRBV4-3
TGCGCCAGCAGCCAAGCCTTCGGACTAGCGGATGTCTACGAGCAGTACTTC
CASSQAFGLADVYEQYF
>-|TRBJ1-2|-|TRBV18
TGTGCCAGCTCCGTATTGCCAGGGGTGTATGGCTACACCTTC
CASSVLPGVYGYTF
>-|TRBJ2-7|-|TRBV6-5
TGTGCCAGCAGTTACCAAGCCTACGAGCAGTACTTC
CASSYQAYEQYF
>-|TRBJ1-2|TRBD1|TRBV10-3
TGTGCCATCAGCTCGGACAGGGACTATGGCTACACCTTC
CAISSDRDYGYTF
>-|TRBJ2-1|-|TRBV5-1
TGCGCCAGCAGCTTCAGCGGCAATTCCAATGAGCAGTTCTTC
CASSFSGNSNEQFF